This is a list of T cell receptor beta chains from one sample in a study of blood T cell repertoires in COVID-19. The protocol was immunoSEQ multiplex PCR, while the TCRdb copy is restricted to in-frame clones and leaves out a portion. The sample lists 200,000 to 250,000 clones, 86% occurring once. The sequencing sample was made of peripheral blood. These TCRs come from an elderly man with acute or convalescent COVID-19. The CDR3 runs from the conserved cysteine through the conserved F or W. The order of the fields is J gene, D gene, clone size, V gene, CDR3 DNA, CDR3 protein. A D gene is named only where the DNA matches it firmly. Rows may omit the clone size; those that give it use once, few, many or a size class.

j_gene: TRBJ2-4; d_gene: TRBD1; abundance: -; v_gene: TRBV6-2/TRBV6-3; CDR3nt: TGTGCCAGCAGTTATTCCGGGACAGGCGCTCCGGGAAACATTCAGTACTTC; CDR3aa: CASSYSGTGAPGNIQYF
j_gene: TRBJ1-4; d_gene: -; abundance: -; v_gene: TRBV6-1; CDR3nt: TGTGCCAGCAGTGAAGCGAACAGCGCGGGGAGAAAACTGTTTTTT; CDR3aa: CASSEANSAGRKLFF
j_gene: TRBJ2-7; d_gene: TRBD1; abundance: few; v_gene: TRBV29-1; CDR3nt: TGCAGCTCTAGACAGGGGGAACACGAGCAGTACTTC; CDR3aa: CSSRQGEHEQYF
j_gene: TRBJ2-1; d_gene: -; abundance: -; v_gene: TRBV19; CDR3nt: TGTGCCAGTAGTATTATCCCGTTGGTCCCCAGTGAGCAGTTCTTC; CDR3aa: CASSIIPLVPSEQFF
j_gene: TRBJ2-7; d_gene: -; abundance: -; v_gene: TRBV19; CDR3nt: TGTGCCAGTAGGCGATCGGGGTACTACGAGCAGTACTTC; CDR3aa: CASRRSGYYEQYF
j_gene: TRBJ2-7; d_gene: TRBD1; abundance: -; v_gene: TRBV5-1; CDR3nt: TGCGCCAGCAGCTTTATCCCAACCACGGGACAGGGTGCCTACGAGCAGTACTTC; CDR3aa: CASSFIPTTGQGAYEQYF
j_gene: TRBJ1-6; d_gene: TRBD1; abundance: -; v_gene: TRBV19; CDR3nt: TGTGCCAGTAGTCCCGCGGGACAGGGTTATTCACCCCTCCACTTT; CDR3aa: CASSPAGQGYSPLHF
j_gene: TRBJ1-3; d_gene: -; abundance: -; v_gene: TRBV4-1; CDR3nt: TGCGCCAGCAGCCAGGGACGGGAGGCCCAATATTTT; CDR3aa: CASSQGREAQYF
j_gene: TRBJ1-2; d_gene: TRBD1; abundance: -; v_gene: TRBV28; CDR3nt: TGTGCCAGCAGTTCATGGGACAGGAACTATGGCTACACCTTC; CDR3aa: CASSSWDRNYGYTF
j_gene: TRBJ1-1; d_gene: -; abundance: -; v_gene: TRBV4-2; CDR3nt: TGTGCCAGCAGCCAGATGGGTAGGGGAAGGGCCAACACTGAAGCTTTCTTT; CDR3aa: CASSQMGRGRANTEAFF
j_gene: TRBJ2-7; d_gene: TRBD1; abundance: -; v_gene: TRBV6-5; CDR3nt: TGTGCCAGCAGGGACGGGACAGCCTACGAGCAGTACTTC; CDR3aa: CASRDGTAYEQYF
j_gene: TRBJ2-4; d_gene: -; abundance: -; v_gene: TRBV28; CDR3nt: TGTGCCAGCAGGCAGGGTATGGCAAACATTCAGTACTTC; CDR3aa: CASRQGMANIQYF
j_gene: TRBJ1-6; d_gene: -; abundance: -; v_gene: TRBV10-1; CDR3nt: TGCGCCAGCAGTGAGTCGTACGGGACCCTCCACTTT; CDR3aa: CASSESYGTLHF
j_gene: TRBJ2-7; d_gene: TRBD2; abundance: -; v_gene: TRBV7-2; CDR3nt: TGTGCCAGCAGTTCAAGCGGGGGAAACTACGAGCAGTACTTC; CDR3aa: CASSSSGGNYEQYF
j_gene: TRBJ2-7; d_gene: -; abundance: -; v_gene: TRBV10-3; CDR3nt: TGTGCCATCAGGGGACACGAAGTTGGGTTCTACGAGCAGTACTTC; CDR3aa: CAIRGHEVGFYEQYF
j_gene: TRBJ2-2; d_gene: -; abundance: -; v_gene: TRBV6-2/TRBV6-3; CDR3nt: TGTGCCAGCAGTCAGACAAACACCGGGGAGCTGTTTTTT; CDR3aa: CASSQTNTGELFF
j_gene: TRBJ1-2; d_gene: -; abundance: -; v_gene: TRBV10-2; CDR3nt: TGCGCCAGCAGCGATCCCCGGGGGGCTGGCTACACCTTC; CDR3aa: CASSDPRGAGYTF
j_gene: TRBJ2-1; d_gene: -; abundance: -; v_gene: TRBV19; CDR3nt: TGTGCCAGTAGAGGGACTGAGGGGAGGGAGCAGTTCTTC; CDR3aa: CASRGTEGREQFF
j_gene: TRBJ1-5; d_gene: -; abundance: -; v_gene: TRBV28; CDR3nt: TGTGCCAGCAGTTTAATTAGAGGGAGGGGCAATCAGCCCCAGCATTTT; CDR3aa: CASSLIRGRGNQPQHF
j_gene: TRBJ1-6; d_gene: -; abundance: -; v_gene: TRBV27; CDR3nt: TGTGCCAGCGTCCCCGTTTGGACAGCTAATTCACCCCTCCACTTT; CDR3aa: CASVPVWTANSPLHF
j_gene: TRBJ2-5; d_gene: -; abundance: once; v_gene: TRBV5-1; CDR3nt: TGCGCCAGCAGCTTAGGGGGGGTTCAAGAGACCCAGTACTTC; CDR3aa: CASSLGGVQETQYF
j_gene: TRBJ1-5; d_gene: -; abundance: -; v_gene: TRBV18; CDR3nt: TGTGCCAGCTCACCTCTGGCAGAAACTAGTTATAGCAATCAGCCCCAGCATTTT; CDR3aa: CASSPLAETSYSNQPQHF
j_gene: TRBJ1-1; d_gene: -; abundance: -; v_gene: TRBV5-1; CDR3nt: TGCGCCAGCAGCTTAGACAGCTACCAAGAAGCTTTCTTT; CDR3aa: CASSLDSYQEAFF
j_gene: TRBJ1-6; d_gene: TRBD1; abundance: few; v_gene: TRBV4-1; CDR3nt: TGCGCCAGCAGCCAAGGGCGACAGGGGACTTCACCCCTCCACTTT; CDR3aa: CASSQGRQGTSPLHF
j_gene: TRBJ1-3; d_gene: -; abundance: -; v_gene: TRBV18; CDR3nt: TGTGCCAGCTCACCAGGGAGATCTGGAAACACCATATATTTT; CDR3aa: CASSPGRSGNTIYF
j_gene: TRBJ2-7; d_gene: TRBD1; abundance: -; v_gene: TRBV5-6; CDR3nt: TGTGCCAGCAGCTCCGGGACAGGGGCGGGCGAGCAGTACTTC; CDR3aa: CASSSGTGAGEQYF
j_gene: TRBJ2-3; d_gene: -; abundance: -; v_gene: TRBV6-5; CDR3nt: TGTGCCAGCAGTTACTTTAGAGCTAGCCCCAGCGATACGCAGTATTTT; CDR3aa: CASSYFRASPSDTQYF
j_gene: TRBJ2-3; d_gene: -; abundance: once; v_gene: TRBV27; CDR3nt: TGTGCCAGCAGGGCTCGGCGGATAACAGATACGCAGTATTTT; CDR3aa: CASRARRITDTQYF
j_gene: TRBJ2-2; d_gene: TRBD1; abundance: few; v_gene: TRBV5-1; CDR3nt: TGCGCCAGCAACAGGGGAAATAGCGGGGAGCTGTTTTTT; CDR3aa: CASNRGNSGELFF
j_gene: TRBJ1-2; d_gene: TRBD1; abundance: -; v_gene: TRBV2; CDR3nt: TGTGCCAGCAGGCTCCCGGGACAGGAACACTATGGCTACACCTTC; CDR3aa: CASRLPGQEHYGYTF
j_gene: TRBJ1-6; d_gene: -; abundance: once; v_gene: TRBV3-1/TRBV3-2; CDR3nt: TGTGCCAGCAGCCAAGCGGGAGGTTCCGGTTCACCCCTCCACTTT; CDR3aa: CASSQAGGSGSPLHF
j_gene: TRBJ1-1; d_gene: -; abundance: -; v_gene: TRBV3-1/TRBV3-2; CDR3nt: TGTGCCAGCAGCCCCTCCCTCCCGGGCACTGAAGCTTTCTTT; CDR3aa: CASSPSLPGTEAFF
j_gene: TRBJ1-2; d_gene: TRBD1; abundance: -; v_gene: TRBV19; CDR3nt: TGTGCCAGTAGGGGGACAGGGGAGATTAACTATGGCTACACCTTC; CDR3aa: CASRGTGEINYGYTF
j_gene: TRBJ2-2; d_gene: TRBD1; abundance: -; v_gene: TRBV18; CDR3nt: TGTGCCAGCTCACCTACAGGGGGCGCGGTGACCGGGGAGCTGTTTTTT; CDR3aa: CASSPTGGAVTGELFF
j_gene: TRBJ1-5; d_gene: -; abundance: -; v_gene: TRBV2; CDR3nt: TGTGCCAGCAGAGCACAGGGATACAAGGACGGTCAGCCCCAGCATTTT; CDR3aa: CASRAQGYKDGQPQHF
j_gene: TRBJ2-1; d_gene: -; abundance: -; v_gene: TRBV7-2; CDR3nt: TGTGCCAGCAGCCCGGAGAAACAGGGTAACCGCTCCTACAATGAGCAGTTCTTC; CDR3aa: CASSPEKQGNRSYNEQFF
j_gene: TRBJ1-1; d_gene: TRBD1; abundance: -; v_gene: TRBV7-6; CDR3nt: TGTGCCAGCAGCCCCCGGACAGGGCTGAACACTGAAGCTTTCTTT; CDR3aa: CASSPRTGLNTEAFF
j_gene: TRBJ1-5; d_gene: TRBD1; abundance: -; v_gene: TRBV6-5; CDR3nt: TGTGCCAGCAGCACAACAGGGGAGCAGCCCCAGCATTTT; CDR3aa: CASSTTGEQPQHF
j_gene: TRBJ1-6; d_gene: -; abundance: -; v_gene: TRBV5-6; CDR3nt: TGTGCCAGCAGCTTTTATACCGAGAGCTCCTATAATTCACCCCTCCACTTT; CDR3aa: CASSFYTESSYNSPLHF
j_gene: TRBJ2-3; d_gene: -; abundance: -; v_gene: TRBV29-1; CDR3nt: TGCAGCGTTGATGGAGGTCAGGGGCGACGGACAGATACGCAGTATTTT; CDR3aa: CSVDGGQGRRTDTQYF
j_gene: TRBJ1-5; d_gene: TRBD1; abundance: -; v_gene: TRBV19; CDR3nt: TGTGCCAGTAGTATCTGGGGCGGGACAGGAAATCAGCCCCAGCATTTT; CDR3aa: CASSIWGGTGNQPQHF
j_gene: TRBJ2-7; d_gene: TRBD2; abundance: -; v_gene: TRBV19; CDR3nt: TGTGCCAGTAGAGACCCAGCGGGGGGTTGGTACTTC; CDR3aa: CASRDPAGGWYF
j_gene: TRBJ2-2; d_gene: TRBD1; abundance: -; v_gene: TRBV6-4; CDR3nt: TGTGCCAGCAGTGCAGGACAGGGGGCCGGGGAGCTGTTTTTT; CDR3aa: CASSAGQGAGELFF
j_gene: TRBJ1-5; d_gene: -; abundance: -; v_gene: TRBV3-1/TRBV3-2; CDR3nt: TGTGCCAGCAGCCCCCAACAGGGCACTCAGCCCCAGCATTTT; CDR3aa: CASSPQQGTQPQHF
j_gene: TRBJ2-1; d_gene: TRBD2; abundance: -; v_gene: TRBV15; CDR3nt: TGTGCCACCAGCAGACTTCAGGGCCCGGGAGGGAATGAGCAGTTCTTC; CDR3aa: CATSRLQGPGGNEQFF
j_gene: TRBJ2-5; d_gene: TRBD2; abundance: -; v_gene: TRBV10-3; CDR3nt: TGTGCCACCGGGACTAGCGGGGGGGGAGAGACCCAGTACTTC; CDR3aa: CATGTSGGGETQYF
j_gene: TRBJ2-1; d_gene: -; abundance: -; v_gene: TRBV5-1; CDR3nt: TGCGCCAGCAGTCGGACCGCGGGGTCGAATGAGCAGTTCTTC; CDR3aa: CASSRTAGSNEQFF
j_gene: TRBJ2-7; d_gene: TRBD2; abundance: -; v_gene: TRBV7-2; CDR3nt: TGTGCCAGCAGCCCTGTAGCGGGGTCGGGGGAGCAGTACTTC; CDR3aa: CASSPVAGSGEQYF
j_gene: TRBJ1-2; d_gene: -; abundance: few; v_gene: TRBV18; CDR3nt: TGTGCCAGCTCACCCGGGGCAGGGGCTAACTATGGCTACACCTTC; CDR3aa: CASSPGAGANYGYTF
j_gene: TRBJ2-1; d_gene: -; abundance: -; v_gene: TRBV5-1; CDR3nt: TGCGCCAGCAGTCCGGGACATCTGACCTACAATGAGCAGTTCTTC; CDR3aa: CASSPGHLTYNEQFF
j_gene: TRBJ1-3; d_gene: -; abundance: -; v_gene: TRBV25-1; CDR3nt: TGTGCCAGCAGTGAATCTCGGACTGCCGGCAACACCATATATTTT; CDR3aa: CASSESRTAGNTIYF
j_gene: TRBJ1-4; d_gene: -; abundance: -; v_gene: TRBV3-1/TRBV3-2; CDR3nt: TGTGCCAGCAGCCCCGGAGGGTCTAATGAAAAACTGTTTTTT; CDR3aa: CASSPGGSNEKLFF
j_gene: TRBJ1-4; d_gene: -; abundance: -; v_gene: TRBV19; CDR3nt: TGTGCCAGTAGTAGCTTGGCCGCAACTAATGAAAAACTGTTTTTT; CDR3aa: CASSSLAATNEKLFF
j_gene: TRBJ1-4; d_gene: -; abundance: -; v_gene: TRBV5-4; CDR3nt: TGTGCCAGCAGCCGAGGGTCCTCAATGGCAAATGAAAAACTGTTTTTT; CDR3aa: CASSRGSSMANEKLFF
j_gene: TRBJ1-3; d_gene: -; abundance: -; v_gene: TRBV6-1; CDR3nt: TGTGCCAGCAGTACCACAGCCTCTGGAAACACCATATATTTT; CDR3aa: CASSTTASGNTIYF